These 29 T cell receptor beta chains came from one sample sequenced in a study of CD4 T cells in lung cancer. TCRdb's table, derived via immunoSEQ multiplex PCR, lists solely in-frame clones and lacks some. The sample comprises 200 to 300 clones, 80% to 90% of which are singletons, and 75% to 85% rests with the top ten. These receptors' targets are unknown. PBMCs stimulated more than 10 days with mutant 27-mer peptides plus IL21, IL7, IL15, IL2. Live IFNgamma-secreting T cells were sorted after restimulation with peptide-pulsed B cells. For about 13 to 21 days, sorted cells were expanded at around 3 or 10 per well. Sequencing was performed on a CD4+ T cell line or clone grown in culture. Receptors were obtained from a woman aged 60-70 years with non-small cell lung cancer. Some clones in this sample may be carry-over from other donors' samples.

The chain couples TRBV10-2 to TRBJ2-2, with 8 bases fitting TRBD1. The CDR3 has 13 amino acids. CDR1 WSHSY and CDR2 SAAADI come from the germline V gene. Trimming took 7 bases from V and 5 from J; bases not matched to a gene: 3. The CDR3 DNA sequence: TGCGCCAGCACCCACAGGGGGACCGGGGAGCTGTTTTTT. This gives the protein CASTHRGTGELFF.

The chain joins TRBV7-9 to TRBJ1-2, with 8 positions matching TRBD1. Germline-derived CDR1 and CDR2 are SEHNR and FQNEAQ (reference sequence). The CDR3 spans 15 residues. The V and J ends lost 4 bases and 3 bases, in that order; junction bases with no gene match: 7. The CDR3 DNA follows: TGTGCCAGCAGCTCGACAGGGGTGATGGACTATGGCTACACCTTC. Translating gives CASSSTGVMDYGYTF.

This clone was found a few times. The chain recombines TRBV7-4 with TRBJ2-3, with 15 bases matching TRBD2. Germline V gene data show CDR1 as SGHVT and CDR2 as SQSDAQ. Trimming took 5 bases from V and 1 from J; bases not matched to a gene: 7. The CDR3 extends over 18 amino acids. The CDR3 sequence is CASSASRTSGGGTDTQYF. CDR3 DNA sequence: TGTGCCAGCAGCGCCTCACGGACTAGCGGGGGGGGCACAGATACGCAGTATTTT.

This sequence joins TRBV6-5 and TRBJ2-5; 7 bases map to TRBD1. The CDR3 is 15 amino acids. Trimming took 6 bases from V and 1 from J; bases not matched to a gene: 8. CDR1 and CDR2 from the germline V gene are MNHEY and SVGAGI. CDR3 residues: CASSPGTELQETQYF. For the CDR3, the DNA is TGTGCCAGCAGCCCCGGGACAGAGCTCCAAGAGACCCAGTACTTC.

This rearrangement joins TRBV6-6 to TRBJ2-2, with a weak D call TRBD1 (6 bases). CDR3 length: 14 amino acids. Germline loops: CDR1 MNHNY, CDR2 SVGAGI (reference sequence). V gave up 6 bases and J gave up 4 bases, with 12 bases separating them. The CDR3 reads CASRSQGSTGELFF. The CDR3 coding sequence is TGTGCCAGCAGATCACAGGGTTCCACCGGGGAGCTGTTTTTT.

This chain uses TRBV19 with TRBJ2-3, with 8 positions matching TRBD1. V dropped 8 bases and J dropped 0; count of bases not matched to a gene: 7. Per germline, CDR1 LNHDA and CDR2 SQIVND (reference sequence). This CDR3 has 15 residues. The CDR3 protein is CASSRDRGSTDTQYF. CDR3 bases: TGTGCCAGTTCCCGAGACAGGGGAAGCACAGATACGCAGTATTTT.

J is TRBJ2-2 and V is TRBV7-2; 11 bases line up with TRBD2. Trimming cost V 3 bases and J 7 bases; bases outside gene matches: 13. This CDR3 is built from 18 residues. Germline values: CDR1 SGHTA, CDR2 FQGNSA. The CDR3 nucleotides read TGTGCCAGCAGCTTCCGGGGGCTAGCGGGGGGAGTCGGCGGGGAGCTGTTTTTT. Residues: CASSFRGLAGGVGGELFF. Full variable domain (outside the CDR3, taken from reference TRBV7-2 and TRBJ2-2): GAGVSQSPSNKVTEKGKDVELRCDPISGHTALYWYRQSLGQGLEFLIYFQGNSAPDKSGLPSDRFSAERTGGSVSTLTIQRTQQEDSAVYLCASSFRGLAGGVGGELFFGEGSRLTVL.

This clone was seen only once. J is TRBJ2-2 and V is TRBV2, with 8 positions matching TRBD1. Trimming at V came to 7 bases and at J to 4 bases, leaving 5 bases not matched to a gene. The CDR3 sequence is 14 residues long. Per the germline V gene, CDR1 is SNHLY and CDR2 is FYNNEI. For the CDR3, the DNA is TGTGCCAGCAAAGGGCAGGGGGCCACCGGGGAGCTGTTTTTT. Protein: CASKGQGATGELFF.

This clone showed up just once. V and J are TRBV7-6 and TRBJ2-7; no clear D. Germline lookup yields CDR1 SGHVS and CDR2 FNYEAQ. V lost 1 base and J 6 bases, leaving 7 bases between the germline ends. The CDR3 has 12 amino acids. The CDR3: CASSLVDGEQYF. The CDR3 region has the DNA TGTGCCAGCAGCTTAGTCGACGGCGAGCAGTACTTC.

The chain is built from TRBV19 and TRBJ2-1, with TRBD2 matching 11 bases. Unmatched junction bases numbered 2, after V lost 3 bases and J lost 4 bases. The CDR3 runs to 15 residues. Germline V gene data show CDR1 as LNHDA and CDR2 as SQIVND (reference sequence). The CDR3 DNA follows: TGTGCCAGTAGTATGACTAGCGGGGATTACAATGAGCAGTTCTTC. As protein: CASSMTSGDYNEQFF.

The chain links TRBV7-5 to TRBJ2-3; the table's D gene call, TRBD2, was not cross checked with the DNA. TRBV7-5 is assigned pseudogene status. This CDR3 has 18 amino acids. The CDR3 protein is CASSASRTSGGGTDTQYF. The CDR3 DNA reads TGTGCCAGCAGCGCCTCACGGACTAGCGGGGGGGGCACAGATACGCAGTATTTT.

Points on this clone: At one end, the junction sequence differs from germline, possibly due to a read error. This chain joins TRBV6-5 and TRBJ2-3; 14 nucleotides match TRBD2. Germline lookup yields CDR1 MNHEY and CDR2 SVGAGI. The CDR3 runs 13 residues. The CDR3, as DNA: TGCGGGACCCGGACTAGCGGGGGGGATACGCAGTATTTT. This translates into CGTRTSGGDTQYF.

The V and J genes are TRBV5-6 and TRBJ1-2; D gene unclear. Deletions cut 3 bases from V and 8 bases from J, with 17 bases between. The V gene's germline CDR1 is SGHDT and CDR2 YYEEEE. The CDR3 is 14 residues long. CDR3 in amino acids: CASSSEVRGGGYTF. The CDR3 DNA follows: TGTGCCAGCAGCTCGGAAGTTCGGGGTGGGGGCTACACCTTC.

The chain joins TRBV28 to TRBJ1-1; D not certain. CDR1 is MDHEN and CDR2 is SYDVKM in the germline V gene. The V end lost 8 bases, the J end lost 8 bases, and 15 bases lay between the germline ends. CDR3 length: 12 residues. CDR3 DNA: TGTGCCAGCCGAATCGGGTCAGCGGAAGCTTTCTTT. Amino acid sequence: CASRIGSAEAFF.

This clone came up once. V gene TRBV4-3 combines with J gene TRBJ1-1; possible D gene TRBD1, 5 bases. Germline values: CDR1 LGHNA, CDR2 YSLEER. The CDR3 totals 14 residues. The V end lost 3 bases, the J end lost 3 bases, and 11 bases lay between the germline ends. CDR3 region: CASSHTGGDTEAFF. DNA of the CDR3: TGCGCCAGCAGCCATACCGGGGGGGACACTGAAGCTTTCTTT.

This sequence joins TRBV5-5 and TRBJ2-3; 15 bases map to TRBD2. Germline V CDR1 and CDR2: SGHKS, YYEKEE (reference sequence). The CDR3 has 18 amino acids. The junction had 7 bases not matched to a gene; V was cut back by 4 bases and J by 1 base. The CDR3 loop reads CASSASRTSGGGTDTQYF. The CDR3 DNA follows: TGTGCCAGCAGCGCCTCACGGACTAGCGGGGGGGGCACAGATACGCAGTATTTT. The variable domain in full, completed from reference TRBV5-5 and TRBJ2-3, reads DAGVTQSPTHLIKTRGQQVTLRCSPISGHKSVSWYQQVLGQGPQFIFQYYEKEERGRGNFPDRFSARQFPNYSSELNVNALLLGDSALYLCASSASRTSGGGTDTQYFGPGTRLTVL.

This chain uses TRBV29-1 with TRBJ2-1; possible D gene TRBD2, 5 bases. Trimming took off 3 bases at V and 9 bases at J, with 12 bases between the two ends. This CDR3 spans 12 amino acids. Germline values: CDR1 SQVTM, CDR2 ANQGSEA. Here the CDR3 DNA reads TGCAGCGTTGATGTGCTAGCACGTGAGCAGTTCTTC. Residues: CSVDVLAREQFF.

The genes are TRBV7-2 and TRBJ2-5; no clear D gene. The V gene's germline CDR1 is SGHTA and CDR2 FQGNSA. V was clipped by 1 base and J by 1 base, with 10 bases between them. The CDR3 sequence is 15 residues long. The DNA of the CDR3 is TGTGCCAGCAGCTTAGTAGGCAGCATCCAAGAGACCCAGTACTTC. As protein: CASSLVGSIQETQYF.

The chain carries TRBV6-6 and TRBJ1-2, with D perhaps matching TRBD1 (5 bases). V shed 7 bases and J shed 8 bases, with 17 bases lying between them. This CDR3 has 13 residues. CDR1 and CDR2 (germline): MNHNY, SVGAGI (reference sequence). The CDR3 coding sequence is TGTGCCAGCATCAAACGGCTGGGGGACGGCTACACCTTC. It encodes CASIKRLGDGYTF.

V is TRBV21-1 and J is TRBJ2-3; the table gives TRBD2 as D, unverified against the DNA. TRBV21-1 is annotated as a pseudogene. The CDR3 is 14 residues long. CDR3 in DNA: TGTGCCAGCTCCAGGGACTTCCTCACAGATACGCAGTATTTT. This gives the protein CASSRDFLTDTQYF.

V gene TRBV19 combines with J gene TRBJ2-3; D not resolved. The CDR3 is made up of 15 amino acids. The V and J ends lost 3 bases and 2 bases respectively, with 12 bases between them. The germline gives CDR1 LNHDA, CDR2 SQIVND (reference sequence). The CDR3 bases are TGTGCCAGTAGTATCCGCCCTAACCCCACAGATACGCAGTATTTT. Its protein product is CASSIRPNPTDTQYF. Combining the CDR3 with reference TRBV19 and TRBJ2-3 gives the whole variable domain DGGITQSPKYLFRKEGQNVTLSCEQNLNHDAMYWYRQDPGQGLRLIYYSQIVNDFQKGDIAEGYSVSREKKESFPLTVTSAQKNPTAFYLCASSIRPNPTDTQYFGPGTRLTVL.

The CDR3 region has the DNA TGTGCCAGCAGCCCCGGGTTCTTCACCGGGGAGCTGTTTTTT. This translates into CASSPGFFTGELFF. The chain employs TRBV11-1 and TRBJ2-2; D ambiguous. The CDR3 sequence is 14 residues long. Germline loops: CDR1 SGHAT, CDR2 FQDESV (reference sequence). Trimming took off 5 bases at V and 4 bases at J, with 11 bases between the two ends.

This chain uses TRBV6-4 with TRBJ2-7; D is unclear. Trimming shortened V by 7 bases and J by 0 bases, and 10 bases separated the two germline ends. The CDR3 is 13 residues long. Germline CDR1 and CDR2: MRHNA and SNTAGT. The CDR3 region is CASIRISSYEQYF. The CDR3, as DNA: TGTGCCAGCATTAGGATAAGCTCCTACGAGCAGTACTTC.

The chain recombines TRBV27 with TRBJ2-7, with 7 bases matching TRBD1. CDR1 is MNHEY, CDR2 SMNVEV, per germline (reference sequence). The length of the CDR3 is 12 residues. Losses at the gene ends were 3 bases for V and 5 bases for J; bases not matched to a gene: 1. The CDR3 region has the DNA TGTGCCAGCAGTTTGACAGGGAACGAGCAGTACTTC. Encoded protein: CASSLTGNEQYF.

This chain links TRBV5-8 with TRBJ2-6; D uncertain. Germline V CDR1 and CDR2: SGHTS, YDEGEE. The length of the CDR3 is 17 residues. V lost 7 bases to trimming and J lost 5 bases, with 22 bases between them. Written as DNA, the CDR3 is TGTGCCAGCTGGTTTAAATCCACACAAAGTCGGGCCAACGTCCTGACTTTC. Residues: CASWFKSTQSRANVLTF.

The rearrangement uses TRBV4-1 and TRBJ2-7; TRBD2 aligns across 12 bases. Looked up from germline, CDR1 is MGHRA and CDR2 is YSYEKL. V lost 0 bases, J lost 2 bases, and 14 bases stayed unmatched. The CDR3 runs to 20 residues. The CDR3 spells CASSQDVGLAGGQFTYEQYF. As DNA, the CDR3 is TGCGCCAGCAGCCAAGATGTCGGGCTAGCGGGAGGGCAGTTTACCTACGAGCAGTACTTC.

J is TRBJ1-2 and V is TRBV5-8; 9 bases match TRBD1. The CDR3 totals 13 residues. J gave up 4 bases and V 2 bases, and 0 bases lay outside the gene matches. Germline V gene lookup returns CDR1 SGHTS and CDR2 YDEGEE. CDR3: CASSLQGAYGYTF. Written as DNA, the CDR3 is TGTGCCAGCAGCTTACAGGGGGCCTATGGCTACACCTTC.

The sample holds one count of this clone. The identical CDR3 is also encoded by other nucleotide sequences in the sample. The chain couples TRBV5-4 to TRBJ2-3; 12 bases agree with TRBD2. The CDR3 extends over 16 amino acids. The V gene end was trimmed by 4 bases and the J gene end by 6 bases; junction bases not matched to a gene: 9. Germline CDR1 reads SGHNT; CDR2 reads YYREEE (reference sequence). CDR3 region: CASSEASGGAGDTQYF. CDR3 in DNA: TGTGCCAGCAGCGAGGCTAGCGGGGGGGCTGGGGATACGCAGTATTTT. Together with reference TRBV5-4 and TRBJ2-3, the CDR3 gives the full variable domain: ETGVTQSPTHLIKTRGQQVTLRCSSQSGHNTVSWYQQALGQGPQFIFQYYREEENGRGNFPPRFSGLQFPNYSSELNVNALELDDSALYLCASSEASGGAGDTQYFGPGTRLTVL.

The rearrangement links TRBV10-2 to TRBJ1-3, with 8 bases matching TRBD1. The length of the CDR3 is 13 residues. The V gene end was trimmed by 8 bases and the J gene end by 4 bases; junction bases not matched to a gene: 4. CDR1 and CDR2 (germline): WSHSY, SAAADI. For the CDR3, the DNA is TGCGCCAGCGCCGGACAGGGCGGAAACACCATATATTTT. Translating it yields CASAGQGGNTIYF.